This T cell receptor beta chain was identified in a study of blood T cells in healthy people across ages. About the research overall: Capture via template switching afforded approximately one barcoded beta molecule per two T cells. The study, taken as a whole, reports: The authors considered diversity estimates from one million T cells to be underestimates.

The table lists this clonotype with a count of one. As yet, its antigen is unknown. Combining a sample-barcoded 5' primer with a J-beta primer mix, a second PCR ran for roughly 6 to 12 cycles. TCRdb reprocessed the 5' RACE reads via MiXCR and lists one record per CDR3 protein. The sample has around 800,000 distinct CDR3 sequences; under 55% are singletons. The germline V gene encodes CDR1 MNHEY and CDR2 SMNVEV (reference sequence). V shed 6 bases and J shed 7 bases, with 19 bases lying between them. CDR3 length: 15 residues. This chain connects TRBV27 to TRBJ1-5, with no clear D. Material for sequencing was blood. This sequence originates from a man aged 55-75 years in good health. This CDR3 is CASSKSVGGGQPQHF. The CDR3 DNA follows: TGTGCCAGCAGCAAAAGTGTCGGAGGAGGGCAGCCCCAGCATTTT.